This T cell receptor beta chain is from a study of CD8+CD57+ T cells in acquired aplastic anemia (dated by TCRdb to the late 2010s). Concerning the study at large: DNA extracted from sorted CD4+ and CD8+ cells had a mean of approximately 3.4 ug, with a range of roughly 0.2 to 27.4 ug. A CD8+CD57+ expansion meant a frequency higher than the mean frequency seen in healthy subjects.

Via the germline V gene, CDR1 is SQVTM and CDR2 ANQGSEA. V and J are trimmed by 6 bases and 6 bases, and the gene matches miss 13 bases of the junction. From the cysteine up to the phenylalanine, the CDR3 has a length of 14 residues. Of the read, only the CDR3 DNA is kept; its 42 bases are in frame from base 1. As to this clonotype: Its cognate antigen has yet to be identified. Per-base quality was not reported, and no clone a single base away is much larger than it.

Expansion of CD8+CD57+ cells had been shown by flow cytometry in the patients chosen for sequencing. Severe acquired aplastic anemia was diagnosed in all patients according to International Study of Aplastic Anemia and Agranulocytosis and Camitta criteria. No patient had received any therapy when blood was sampled. In this study, sorted CD4+ and CD8+ T cells from the blood of healthy subjects and of severe aplastic anemia patients had their TCR repertoires deep-sequenced. Patients were enrolled in the USA under clinicaltrials.gov protocols 00001620, 01623167, 00001397, 00071045, 00081523 and 00961064. Ficoll-Paque density gradient centrifugation was used to isolate peripheral blood mononuclear cells. Before DNA extraction, CD4+ and CD8+ T cells were sorted by FACS or by magnetic beads. The full study reports these points: Some 27 CD8+ CDR3 sequences were found in both patients and controls but appeared to be highly expressed in patients and within the immunodominant clones of the patients. CD8+ Simpson's diversity did not differ significantly between patients and healthy controls (P=0.060).

Profiling of TCR beta VDJ combinations and CDR3 sequences used genomic DNA as the template. An Illumina HiSeq 2000 was the platform used for TCR repertoire sequencing. Per the source publication's procedure: TRBV/TRBJ rearrangement plots, CDR3 size and DJ length profiles, and Simpson's diversity index were used to evaluate the repertoires. The most abundant DNA sequence in the deep sequencing data was defined as the immunodominant clone. CDR3 amino acid sequences were screened for sharing across subjects and were compared with published repertoires and the VDJdb database. TCRdb applied fastp at Q25 and MiXCR to the public reads, then kept only in-frame beta chains. CDR3 protein sequences are deduplicated, and each keeps its most common genes and DNA. In this record, the V and J calls reflect TCRdb's handling and not the investigators' own analysis. This sample comprises a few hundred thousand distinct CDR3 sequences, around 33% of them detected only once. Nearly 0.85% of the sample is taken by the ten largest.

This TCR derives from a human donor with aplastic anemia. The chain is encoded by TRBV29-1 joined to TRBJ2-7, and 8 bases in between align with TRBD1. The sequencing sample was made of sorted CD4+, CD8+, or CD8+CD57+ T cells (not recorded which) from PBMCs. CDR3 region: CSVDPAGGYGEQYF. The bases are TGCAGCGTCGATCCGGCAGGGGGCTATGGCGAGCAGTACTTC.